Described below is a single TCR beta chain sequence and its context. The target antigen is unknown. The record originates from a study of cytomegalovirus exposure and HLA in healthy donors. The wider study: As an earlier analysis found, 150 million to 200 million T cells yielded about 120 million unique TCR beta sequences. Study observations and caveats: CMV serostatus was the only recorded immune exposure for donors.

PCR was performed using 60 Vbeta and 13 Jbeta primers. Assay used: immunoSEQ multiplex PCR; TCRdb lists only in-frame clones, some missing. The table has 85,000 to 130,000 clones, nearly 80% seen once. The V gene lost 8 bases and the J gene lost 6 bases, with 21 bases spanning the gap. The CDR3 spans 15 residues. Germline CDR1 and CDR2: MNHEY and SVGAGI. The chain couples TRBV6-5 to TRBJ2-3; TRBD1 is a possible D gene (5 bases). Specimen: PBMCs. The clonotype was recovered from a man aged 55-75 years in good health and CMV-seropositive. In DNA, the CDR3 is TGTGCCAGCGGAAGACGACAGAACTCCGGGGATACGCAGTATTTT. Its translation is CASGRRQNSGDTQYF.